A single sample is the source of the 9 T cell receptor beta chains below, sequenced in a study of response to subunit inactivated influenza vaccine (dated 2018 in TCRdb). The library was made by RT-PCR. The sequencer listed for this sample is Illumina HiSeq 2500. TCRdb trimmed public reads at Q25 via fastp, called clones via MiXCR and kept in-frame beta chains. Under each unique CDR3 protein, matching rows form one entry showing the most common genes and DNA. The sample table contains hundreds of thousands of distinct CDR3 sequences; only one count was recorded for approximately 13% of them. Less than 7% of the sample belongs to the ten largest clones. The sample consisted of PBMCs from blood, taken around 14 days before vaccination. The receptor set was obtained from a man aged 50-60 years who received an inactivated influenza vaccine. Donor details come from another sample of the same person, matched by shared clones.

This chain uses TRBV6-1 with TRBJ1-5; D is uncertain. CDR1 and CDR2 (germline): MNHNS, SASEGT. The germline V and J ends were trimmed by 4 bases and 1 base, with 5 bases remaining between them. The CDR3 consists of 13 residues. CDR3 in amino acids: CASSGSSNQPQHF. CDR3 in DNA: TGTGCCAGCAGTGGAAGCAGCAATCAGCCCCAGCATTTT.

This clonotype was detected only a few times. The chain combines TRBV7-9 with TRBJ1-4; 9 nucleotides line up with TRBD1. The J segment lost 8 bases and the V segment lost 5 bases, leaving 3 bases of the junction unmatched. This CDR3 has 13 residues. The germline CDR1 and CDR2 sequences are SEHNR and FQNEAQ (reference sequence). The chain's CDR3 is CASSGTGLEKLFF. The CDR3 DNA follows: TGTGCCAGCAGCGGGACAGGGTTAGAAAAACTGTTTTTT. Complete variable domain (other parts from reference TRBV7-9 and TRBJ1-4): DTGVSQNPRHKITKRGQNVTFRCDPISEHNRLYWYRQTLGQGPEFLTYFQNEAQLEKSRLLSDRFSAERPKGSFSTLEIQRTEQGDSAMYLCASSGTGLEKLFFGSGTQLSVL.

This clonotype was seen just once. The V gene is TRBV20-1, the J gene TRBJ2-3; 10 bases match TRBD2. V dropped 5 bases and J dropped 2; count of bases not matched to a gene: 4. Germline V gene lookup returns CDR1 DFQATT and CDR2 SNEGSKA (reference sequence). There are 14 residues in the CDR3. CDR3 bases: TGCAGTGCTCTAGCGGGGGTCATCACAGATACGCAGTATTTT. Translation: CSALAGVITDTQYF.

The chain carries TRBV29-1 and TRBJ2-1; 8 bases match TRBD2. Germline CDR1 and CDR2: SQVTM and ANQGSEA. V was pared by 4 bases and J by 8 bases, with 10 bases of the junction left unmatched. The CDR3 contains 14 residues. CDR3 amino acids: CSVAQIAGRDEQFF. CDR3 bases: TGCAGCGTTGCTCAGATAGCGGGACGGGATGAGCAGTTCTTC.

The rearrangement uses TRBV5-1 and TRBJ2-2, with D maybe TRBD2 (5 bases). V was trimmed by 0 bases and J by 9 bases, leaving 15 bases between them. This CDR3 spans 15 amino acids. Per the germline V gene, CDR1 is SGHRS and CDR2 is YFSETQ. The CDR3 is CASSLDSYSGRELFF. CDR3 nucleotide sequence: TGCGCCAGCAGCTTGGACTCCTATTCGGGAAGGGAGCTGTTTTTT.

The chain joins TRBV11-2 to TRBJ2-7, with TRBD2 identical over 9 bases. Unmatched junction bases numbered 5, after V lost 3 bases and J lost 2 bases. The CDR3 spans 15 residues. In germline, CDR1 is SGHAT, CDR2 FQNNGV. CDR3 DNA: TGTGCCAGCAGCTTGCAGGCTAGCGGGACCTACGAGCAGTACTTC. Residues: CASSLQASGTYEQYF.

This clonotype was detected a few times. V gene TRBV4-3 combines with J gene TRBJ1-5; D is perhaps TRBD1 (5 bases). Germline loops: CDR1 LGHNA, CDR2 YSLEER. This CDR3 contains 14 residues. V gave up 0 bases and J gave up 6 bases, with 9 bases separating them. In DNA form, the CDR3 reads TGCGCCAGCAGCCAAGACAGGGAATTTCAGCCCCAGCATTTT. This gives the protein CASSQDREFQPQHF.

The chain joins TRBV20-1 to TRBJ2-1, with a possible D match to TRBD2 (6 bases). Deletions cut 3 bases from V and 5 bases from J, with 14 bases between. Germline CDR1 is DFQATT and CDR2 is SNEGSKA (reference sequence). This CDR3 has 14 residues. CDR3 coding DNA: TGCAGTGCTAGGACCCGGACTACCAACAATGAGCAGTTCTTC. Protein: CSARTRTTNNEQFF.

This clonotype was seen many times. The rearrangement joins TRBV11-2 to TRBJ2-7; 10 nucleotides line up with TRBD2. Per germline, CDR1 SGHAT and CDR2 FQNNGV. Losses at the gene ends were 5 bases for V and 7 bases for J; bases not matched to a gene: 11. This CDR3 contains 15 residues. This chain's CDR3 is CASSIGASGSDEQYF. The CDR3 DNA is TGTGCCAGCAGCATAGGGGCTAGCGGGAGTGATGAGCAGTACTTC.